What follows is one T cell receptor beta chain and its context. Its antigen remains unknown. The entry originates in a study of cytomegalovirus exposure and HLA in healthy donors. General study points: In a later analysis, CMV-associated beta chains were mostly HLA-associated, it appeared. Later analysis suggested links between common viral pathogens and several top significant clusters.

The primer mix had 60 Vbeta and 13 Jbeta primers. Only in-frame clones appear in the TCRdb table, and some are missing; sequencing was by immunoSEQ multiplex PCR. This sample carries roughly 77,000 clones, around 78% of them seen once, and the ten largest clones take 3.5% to 5.5%. Germline assignment: CDR1 SGHTA and CDR2 FQGNSA. The V and J ends lost 5 bases and 9 bases, in that order; junction bases with no gene match: 10. The CDR3 spans 14 residues. The sample comprised PBMCs. The sequence came from a man aged 35-49 years in good health and CMV-seronegative. The chain employs TRBV7-2 and TRBJ2-1, with 7 positions matching TRBD2. The CDR3, as DNA: TGTGCCAGCAGCCCAGGGCCAGCGGGATTTGAGCAGTTCTTC. It codes for CASSPGPAGFEQFF.